The rows below give T cell receptor beta chains drawn from one sample of a study of T cell changes during pregnancy in multiple sclerosis. The table came from immunoSEQ multiplex PCR; TCRdb's copy has only in-frame clones and leaves some out. The sample holds around 58,000 clones; 90% to 95% are singletons and the top ten take about 0.88%. Material: peripheral blood, obtained before pregnancy. Source of these receptors: a female donor with multiple sclerosis, enrolled in a pregnancy study. Each CDR3 is given with its conserved first and last residue. D genes are given only for firm matches. Not all rows give a size; the values are once, few, many and, for expanded clones, a class.

CDR3 protein,CDR3 DNA,V gene,J gene,D gene,clone size
CAISGLDRAEAFF,TGTGCCATCAGTGGGCTTGACAGGGCTGAAGCTTTCTTT,TRBV10-3,TRBJ1-1,TRBD1,-
CASSPYSNQPQHF,TGTGCCAGTAGTCCTTATAGCAATCAGCCCCAGCATTTT,TRBV19,TRBJ1-5,-,once
CASSQEAGGDGADTQYF,TGTGCCAGCAGCCAAGAGGCGGGGGGGGACGGGGCAGATACGCAGTATTTT,TRBV4-2,TRBJ2-3,TRBD2,-
CASSLASGGFSYNEQFF,TGTGCCAGCAGCTTAGCTTCCGGGGGGTTCTCCTACAATGAGCAGTTCTTC,TRBV7-2,TRBJ2-1,TRBD2,-
CASSSGQLINEKLFF,TGTGCCAGCAGCTCGGGACAGCTGATTAATGAAAAACTGTTTTTT,TRBV5-5,TRBJ1-4,TRBD1,once
CASSESGGQYNEQFF,TGTGCCAGCAGTGAGTCAGGAGGGCAGTACAATGAGCAGTTCTTC,TRBV6-4,TRBJ2-1,-,few
CASSTGGSGANVLTF,TGTGCCAGCAGTACGGGGGGCTCTGGGGCCAACGTCCTGACTTTC,TRBV5-6,TRBJ2-6,TRBD2,-
CASRGLAGVFYEQYF,TGTGCCAGCAGAGGACTAGCGGGGGTTTTCTACGAGCAGTACTTC,TRBV2,TRBJ2-7,TRBD2,-
CASSLSTGGGDYGYTF,TGTGCCAGCAGCTTAAGTACGGGGGGAGGAGACTATGGCTACACCTTC,TRBV7-2,TRBJ1-2,-,-
CASSLSGGPPGFF,TGTGCCAGCAGCCTTAGCGGGGGACCCCCTGGCTTCTTC,TRBV9,TRBJ2-1,TRBD2,few
CASSPGGSGYTF,TGTGCCAGCAGTCCCGGGGGAAGTGGCTACACCTTC,TRBV25-1,TRBJ1-2,-,-
CASSLLAGVSDEQFF,TGTGCCAGCAGTTTACTGGCGGGGGTGAGTGATGAGCAGTTCTTC,TRBV25-1,TRBJ2-1,TRBD2,-
CATGRGLGGGYTF,TGTGCCACCGGAAGGGGCCTAGGGGGTGGCTACACCTTC,TRBV19,TRBJ1-2,-,-
CASSTRGKLNTEAFF,TGTGCCAGTAGTACGAGAGGCAAACTGAACACTGAAGCTTTCTTT,TRBV19,TRBJ1-1,-,once
CASSDSDRGEQYF,TGTGCCAGCAGTGACTCGGACAGGGGCGAGCAGTACTTC,TRBV6-5,TRBJ2-7,TRBD1,-
CASSQEDRRGNTIYF,TGCGCCAGCAGCCAAGAAGACAGAAGAGGAAACACCATATATTTT,TRBV4-1,TRBJ1-3,-,-
CASSLQGGFGANVLTF,TGTGCCAGCAGCCTGCAGGGGGGATTCGGGGCCAACGTCCTGACTTTC,TRBV7-3,TRBJ2-6,-,-
CATSRDRGEKGYTF,TGTGCCACCAGCAGAGATCGGGGGGAGAAGGGCTACACCTTC,TRBV15,TRBJ1-2,-,-
CASSQDGGGSYNEQFF,TGCGCCAGCAGCCAAGATGGGGGGGGCTCCTACAATGAGCAGTTCTTC,TRBV4-3,TRBJ2-1,TRBD2,-
CASSQVDRDGREQFF,TGCGCCAGCAGCCAAGTGGACAGGGATGGGCGCGAGCAGTTCTTC,TRBV4-3,TRBJ2-1,TRBD1,-
CASSFDSQAGFGYGYTF,TGTGCCAGCAGTTTTGACAGTCAGGCGGGGTTCGGCTATGGCTACACCTTC,TRBV27,TRBJ1-2,-,-
CASTRTGYGYTF,TGTGCCAGTACCCGGACAGGCTATGGCTACACCTTC,TRBV19,TRBJ1-2,TRBD1,-
CASRVNRNTEAFF,TGTGCCAGCAGGGTTAACAGGAACACTGAAGCTTTCTTT,TRBV2,TRBJ1-1,-,-
CASSLAPGSAGLEQYF,TGTGCCAGCAGCTTAGCACCCGGGAGCGCGGGACTTGAGCAGTACTTC,TRBV11-3,TRBJ2-7,-,-
CATSRSPTGRRTEAFF,TGTGCCACCAGCAGGTCCCCGACAGGGCGGAGGACTGAAGCTTTCTTT,TRBV15,TRBJ1-1,TRBD1,-
CASSEEQGIISGYTF,TGTGCCAGCAGTGAAGAACAGGGTATAATTTCTGGCTACACCTTC,TRBV2,TRBJ1-2,-,-
CASSVGGGPGEKLFF,TGTGCCAGCAGCGTCGGCGGGGGGCCTGGGGAAAAACTGTTTTTT,TRBV9,TRBJ1-4,-,-
CASSESRPGGGTEAFF,TGTGCCAGCAGTGAATCGCGGCCAGGAGGCGGCACTGAAGCTTTCTTT,TRBV25-1,TRBJ1-1,-,-
CASSSRDRDYNEQFF,TGCGCCAGCAGCTCGAGGGACAGGGACTACAATGAGCAGTTCTTC,TRBV5-1,TRBJ2-1,TRBD1,-
CASSLRGTGYEQYF,TGTGCCAGCAGCTTACGGGGGACGGGTTACGAGCAGTACTTC,TRBV7-6,TRBJ2-7,-,-
CASSQMNTEAFF,TGTGCCAGTAGCCAGATGAACACTGAAGCTTTCTTT,TRBV19,TRBJ1-1,-,-
CASSDLPGLAEQFF,TGTGCCAGCAGTGACCTCCCGGGTCTAGCGGAGCAGTTCTTC,TRBV6-4,TRBJ2-1,-,-
CASLIPGGVYQETQYF,TGTGCCAGCTTAATCCCTGGCGGGGTTTACCAAGAGACCCAGTACTTC,TRBV18,TRBJ2-5,-,-
CASSQEQPHEKLFF,TGCGCCAGCAGCCAAGAACAGCCTCATGAAAAACTGTTTTTT,TRBV4-1,TRBJ1-4,-,-
CASSGLRDSNYGYTF,TGTGCCAGCAGTGGCCTCCGGGACAGTAACTATGGCTACACCTTC,TRBV6-1,TRBJ1-2,TRBD1,-
CASSLLSGGADTQYF,TGTGCCAGCAGCTTATTGAGCGGGGGGGCAGATACGCAGTATTTT,TRBV7-3,TRBJ2-3,TRBD2,-
CAISESGGEAFF,TGTGCCATCAGTGAATCGGGGGGCGAAGCTTTCTTT,TRBV10-3,TRBJ1-1,-,-
CASSQDFRGGEKLFF,TGCGCCAGCAGCCAAGATTTCAGGGGTGGTGAAAAACTGTTTTTT,TRBV4-3,TRBJ1-4,-,once
CSVVVRIGGDYTF,TGCAGCGTTGTTGTCAGAATTGGGGGCGACTACACCTTC,TRBV29-1,TRBJ1-2,-,-
CASSYGTSYGYTF,TGTGCCAGTAGTTACGGGACTTCCTATGGCTACACCTTC,TRBV19,TRBJ1-2,-,-
CASSFDPRGSEAFF,TGTGCCAGCAGCTTCGACCCTCGAGGGTCTGAAGCTTTCTTT,TRBV7-2,TRBJ1-1,-,-
CASVIRRRRGEAFF,TGTGCCAGCGTCATCCGCCGGCGACGAGGTGAAGCTTTCTTT,TRBV6-6,TRBJ1-1,-,-
CASSDVPGQSFQDGYTF,TGTGCCAGCAGCGACGTCCCGGGACAGAGCTTTCAAGATGGCTACACCTTC,TRBV9,TRBJ1-2,TRBD1,-
CASSSQSTENYGYTF,TGTGCCAGCAGCTCTCAATCGACAGAGAACTATGGCTACACCTTC,TRBV7-9,TRBJ1-2,-,-
CASSQDDSRGNQPQHF,TGCGCCAGCAGCCAAGATGACAGTAGGGGCAATCAGCCCCAGCATTTT,TRBV4-1,TRBJ1-5,-,-
CASSITGQGYSNQPQHF,TGTGCCAGTAGTATCACGGGACAGGGTTATAGCAATCAGCCCCAGCATTTT,TRBV19,TRBJ1-5,TRBD1,-
CASSPIQGQGNSPLHF,TGTGCCAGCTCACCAATCCAGGGACAGGGGAATTCACCCCTCCACTTT,TRBV18,TRBJ1-6,TRBD1,-
CASNPSGGTYNEQFF,TGTGCCAGCAACCCCTCCGGGGGGACTTACAATGAGCAGTTCTTC,TRBV9,TRBJ2-1,TRBD2,-
CASSDGGGGGYEQYF,TGTGCCAGCTCGGATGGCGGAGGGGGCGGGTACGAGCAGTACTTC,TRBV18,TRBJ2-7,-,-
CASSLTPTGGSGNTIYF,TGTGCCAGCAGCCTAACCCCGACAGGGGGCTCTGGAAACACCATATATTTT,TRBV7-6,TRBJ1-3,TRBD1,-
CASSVGLSGNTIYF,TGTGCCAGCAGCGTCGGACTGTCTGGAAACACCATATATTTT,TRBV7-2,TRBJ1-3,-,-
CASSPGQLLSPLHF,TGCGCCAGCAGCCCAGGACAGCTACTATCACCCCTCCACTTT,TRBV5-1,TRBJ1-6,-,once
CASHREGAHEQYF,TGTGCCAGCCACCGTGAAGGGGCCCACGAGCAGTACTTC,TRBV18,TRBJ2-7,-,-
CASSPQSSAFF,TGTGCCAGCTCACCACAGAGCTCAGCTTTCTTT,TRBV18,TRBJ1-1,-,-
CASSVVAGSTDTQYF,TGTGCCAGCAGCGTAGTGGCGGGCTCCACAGATACGCAGTATTTT,TRBV9,TRBJ2-3,-,-
CASSLARAYGYTF,TGTGCCAGCAGCTTGGCCAGGGCCTATGGCTACACCTTC,TRBV5-6,TRBJ1-2,-,-
CSGRGEMNTGELFF,TGCAGCGGCCGTGGAGAGATGAACACCGGGGAGCTGTTTTTT,TRBV29-1,TRBJ2-2,-,-
CASSSLGAGNTEAFF,TGCGCCAGCAGCTCCCTGGGTGCGGGGAACACTGAAGCTTTCTTT,TRBV5-1,TRBJ1-1,-,-